This TCR beta chain comes out of a study of blood T cell repertoires in COVID-19. Study as a whole: The United States, Italy and Spain supplied acute and convalescent COVID-19 samples.

Germline V gene lookup returns CDR1 LGHDT and CDR2 YNNKEL (reference sequence). The J segment lost 0 bases and the V segment lost 0 bases, leaving 11 bases of the junction unmatched. The CDR3 has 18 amino acids. Here immunoSEQ multiplex PCR was the method, and the copy in TCRdb shows in-frame clones only, minus some. This sample yields roughly 200,000 clones, of which 70% to 90% are seen a single time; 10% to 11% belongs to the top ten. This receptor was taken from a human donor with active or convalescent COVID-19. The donor label of this sample is uncertain. The V gene is TRBV3-1 (or the pseudogene TRBV3-2), the J gene TRBJ2-7, with 7 bases that match TRBD1. The source material was peripheral blood. CDR3 nucleotide sequence: TGTGCCAGCAGCCAAGAGGGAGTTAGGGGGCCCCACTCCTACGAGCAGTACTTC. The encoded protein is CASSQEGVRGPHSYEQYF.